In its sample, the clone carrying this TCR beta chain was seen a few times. Its target is unknown. This record belongs to a study of T cell repertoires in cytomegalovirus infection. Looking at the study overall: HLA-C-restricted CMV epitopes, recently identified, and well-studied HLA-B-restricted ones were used by the study. General study results and limits: Adding up the frequency of public TCR beta families identified people who carried CMV plus the relevant HLA.

TCRdb re-called the reads through MiXCR, storing one row per CDR3 protein. The table shows tens of thousands of distinct CDR3 sequences, with about 20% occurring only once. The sequence was obtained from a human donor in good health (CMV status not recorded). Some clones in this sample may be carry-over from other donors' samples. The source was CD8+ T cells from cultured PBMCs, collected from culture after CMV antigen stimulation.

Here the CDR3 reads CASSGLRGQPQHF. Written as DNA, the CDR3 is TGTGCCAGTAGTGGGTTAAGGGGACAGCCCCAGCATTTT. The V call is TRBV19, the J call TRBJ1-5; D possibly corresponds to TRBD1 (5 bases). Germline V gene lookup returns CDR1 LNHDA and CDR2 SQIVND (reference sequence). The CDR3 sequence is 13 residues long. V was clipped by 5 bases and J by 7 bases, with 12 bases between them.